This T cell receptor beta chain was obtained from a study of neurological immune-mediated disorders. Germline V gives CDR1 SGHVS, CDR2 FNYEAQ. With 1 base clipped from V and 7 bases from J, the junction kept 5 bases outside the gene matches. The CDR3 extends over 15 amino acids. The time point: longitudinal time-point 3. It was blood bank volunteers in Maryland, USA who made up the healthy controls. The authors made cDNA by 5'RACE with 10-nucleotide random UMIs. In every sequencing run, more than 200 million TCR-beta sequences were generated from 15-18 subjects. TCRdb reprocessed the 5' RACE reads with MiXCR, giving one entry per CDR3 protein. This sample yields approximately 45,000 distinct CDR3 sequences, of which 13% are seen a single time; about an eighth belongs to the top ten. This clonotype was seen many times.

This sequence originates from a man between 25 and 39 years old in good health. J is TRBJ2-3 and V is TRBV7-6; 10 positions agree with TRBD2. Sequenced input: PBMCs. The CDR3 bases are TGTGCCAGCAGCTTAGGAGGACTAGCGGAATATACGCAGTATTTT. The encoded protein is CASSLGGLAEYTQYF.